This T cell receptor beta chain came from a study of vaccination and CD4 T cells after COVID-19. The V segment lost 0 bases and the J segment 7 bases; nucleotides outside the gene matches: 6. Germline CDR1 reads GTSNPN; CDR2 reads SVGIG (reference sequence). CDR3 length equals 15 residues. This clonotype was counted only a few times. Its antigen is still unknown. The Oncomine TCR Beta short-read assay was applied to DNA of cultured CD4+ T cells. MiXCR, run by TCRdb on the PCR reads, gives a single entry per CDR3 protein. This table has 15,000 to 25,000 distinct CDR3 sequences, about 40% appearing once. Treatment noted: roughly 10-day PBMC culture with coronavirus spike peptide pools or control peptides (ViraFEST assay).

The source material was CD4+ T cells from blood, cultured in vitro, sampled before SARS-CoV-2 vaccination. This TCR was recovered from a human donor who received a COVID-19 vaccine. The V and J genes are TRBV30 and TRBJ1-6, with 7 bases matching TRBD1. CDR3 protein: CAWSVLDRVNSPLHF. The DNA for the CDR3 is TGTGCCTGGAGTGTACTAGACAGGGTAAATTCACCCCTCCACTTT.